This T cell receptor beta chain was sequenced in a study of molecular identifiers for immune sequencing clone quantification. Germline CDR1 and CDR2: SGHDN and FVKESK. The CDR3 is made up of 14 amino acids. J was trimmed by 1 base and V by 6 bases; bases with no gene match: 5. Preparation of the bulk TCR libraries relied on previously described methods and listed TCR primers. TCRdb called the PCR reads again in MiXCR, with one record for every CDR3 protein. The repertoire holds just under 650,000 distinct CDR3 sequences, around 20% seen once, with around 0.9% in the top ten. General study points: Identical TCR molecules sharing a barcode could underestimate highly expanded clone sizes.

This clonotype was detected many times. Its antigen is as yet unknown. It was from roughly 21,000 to 960,000 sorted cells, with 10%, 30% or 50% RNA, that naive CD8 libraries came. Sorting defined naive CD8 T cells as CD8+CD4-CCR7+CD45RA+. The clonotype comes from a human donor in good health. Some libraries in this study had Jurkat cell RNA spiked in. This chain links TRBV14 with TRBJ1-1; 7 bases match TRBD1. Sequenced material: naive CD8+ T cells from blood, with Jurkat cell RNA spiked in. The subset is: FACS-sorted CD8+CD4-CCR7+CD45RA+ naive T cells. Here the CDR3 reads CASRAGTENTEAFF. The CDR3 nucleotides read TGTGCCAGCAGGGCCGGGACAGAGAACACTGAAGCTTTCTTT.